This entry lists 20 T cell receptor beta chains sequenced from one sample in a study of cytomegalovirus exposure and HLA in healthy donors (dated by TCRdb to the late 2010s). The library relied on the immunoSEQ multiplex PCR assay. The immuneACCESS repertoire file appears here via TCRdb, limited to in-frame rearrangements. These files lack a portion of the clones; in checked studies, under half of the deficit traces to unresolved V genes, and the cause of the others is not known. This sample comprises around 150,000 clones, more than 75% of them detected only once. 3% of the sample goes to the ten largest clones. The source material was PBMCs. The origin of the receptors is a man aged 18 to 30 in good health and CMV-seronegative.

CDR3 in DNA: TGTGCCAGCGTCCGACAGGGGGCGAAGTACGAGCAGTACTTC. It yields the protein CASVRQGAKYEQYF. The chain recombines TRBV28 with TRBJ2-7; 10 positions match TRBD1. Germline values: CDR1 MDHEN, CDR2 SYDVKM. V shed 8 bases, J shed 4 bases, and the junction held 8 bases outside the gene matches. The CDR3 covers 14 residues. Combining the CDR3 with reference TRBV28 and TRBJ2-7 gives the whole variable domain DVKVTQSSRYLVKRTGEKVFLECVQDMDHENMFWYRQDPGLGLRLIYFSYDVKMKEKGDIPEGYSVSREKKERFSLILESASTNQTSMYLCASVRQGAKYEQYFGPGTRLTVT.

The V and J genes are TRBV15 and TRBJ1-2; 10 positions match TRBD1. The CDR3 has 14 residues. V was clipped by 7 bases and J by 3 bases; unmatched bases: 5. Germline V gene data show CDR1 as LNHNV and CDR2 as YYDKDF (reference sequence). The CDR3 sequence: CATTGQGDYYGYTF. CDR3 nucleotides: TGTGCCACCACAGGACAGGGGGACTACTATGGCTACACCTTC. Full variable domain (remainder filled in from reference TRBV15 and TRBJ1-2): DAMVIQNPRYQVTQFGKPVTLSCSQTLNHNVMYWYQQKSSQAPKLLFHYYDKDFNNEADTPDNFQSRRPNTSFCFLDIRSPGLGDTAMYLCATTGQGDYYGYTFGSGTRLTVV.

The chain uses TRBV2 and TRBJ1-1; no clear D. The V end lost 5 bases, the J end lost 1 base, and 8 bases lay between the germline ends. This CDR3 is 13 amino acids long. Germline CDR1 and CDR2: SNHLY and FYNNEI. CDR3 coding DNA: TGTGCCAGCAGTACAGCACGGAACACTGAAGCTTTCTTT. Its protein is CASSTARNTEAFF.

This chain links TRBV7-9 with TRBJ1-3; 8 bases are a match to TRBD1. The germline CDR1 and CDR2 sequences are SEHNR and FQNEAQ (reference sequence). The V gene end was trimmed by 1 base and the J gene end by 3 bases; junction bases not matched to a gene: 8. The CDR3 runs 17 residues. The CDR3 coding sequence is TGTGCCAGCAGCTTAGATGAGGCAGGGGGCATTGGAAACACCATATATTTT. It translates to CASSLDEAGGIGNTIYF.

The CDR3 DNA sequence: TGCGCCAGCAGCTTGGTAGTAGCGGGGGGCGGAGATACGCAGTATTTT. Translation: CASSLVVAGGGDTQYF. This rearrangement joins TRBV5-1 to TRBJ2-3, with 10 bases matching TRBD2. Germline V lookup: CDR1 SGHRS, CDR2 YFSETQ. Losses at the gene ends were 0 bases for V and 5 bases for J; bases not matched to a gene: 6. There are 16 residues in the CDR3.

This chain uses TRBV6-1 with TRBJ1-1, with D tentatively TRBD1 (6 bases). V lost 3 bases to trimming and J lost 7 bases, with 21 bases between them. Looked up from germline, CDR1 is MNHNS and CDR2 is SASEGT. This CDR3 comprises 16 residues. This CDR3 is CASSDSQGPEPLEAFF. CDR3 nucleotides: TGTGCCAGCAGTGATTCACAGGGACCGGAACCGCTTGAAGCTTTCTTT.

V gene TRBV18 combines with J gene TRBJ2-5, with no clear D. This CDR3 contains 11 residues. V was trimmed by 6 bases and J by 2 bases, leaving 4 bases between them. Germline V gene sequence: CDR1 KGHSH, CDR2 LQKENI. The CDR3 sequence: CASSLQETQYF. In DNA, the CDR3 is TGTGCCAGCTCCCTTCAAGAGACCCAGTACTTC.

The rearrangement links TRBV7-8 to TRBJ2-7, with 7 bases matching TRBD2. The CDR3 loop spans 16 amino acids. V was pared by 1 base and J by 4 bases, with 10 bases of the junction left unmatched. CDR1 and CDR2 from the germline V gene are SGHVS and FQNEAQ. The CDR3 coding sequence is TGTGCCAGCAGCTTAGGGGGGAGGGGCTGGAGTTACGAGCAGTACTTC. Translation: CASSLGGRGWSYEQYF.

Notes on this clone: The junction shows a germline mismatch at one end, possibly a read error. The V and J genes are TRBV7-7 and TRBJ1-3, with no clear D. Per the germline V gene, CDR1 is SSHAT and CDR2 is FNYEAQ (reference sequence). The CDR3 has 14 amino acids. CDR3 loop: CASSPLTSGNTIYF. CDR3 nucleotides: TGTGCTAGCAGCCCCTTGACTTCTGGAAACACCATATATTTT.

CDR3 bases: TGTGCCAGCAGTGAAGCGCTTCAGTGGTCCGGGGAGCTGTTTTTT. Its protein product is CASSEALQWSGELFF. The chain has TRBV2 and TRBJ2-2; D uncertain. Germline assignment: CDR1 SNHLY and CDR2 FYNNEI. This CDR3 is 15 amino acids long. Trimming pared 0 bases from V and 6 bases from J, leaving 11 bases between. Variable domain in full (rest from reference TRBV2 and TRBJ2-2): EPEVTQTPSHQVTQMGQEVILRCVPISNHLYFYWYRQILGQKVEFLVSFYNNEISEKSEIFDDQFSVERPDGSNFTLKIRSTKLEDSAMYFCASSEALQWSGELFFGEGSRLTVL.

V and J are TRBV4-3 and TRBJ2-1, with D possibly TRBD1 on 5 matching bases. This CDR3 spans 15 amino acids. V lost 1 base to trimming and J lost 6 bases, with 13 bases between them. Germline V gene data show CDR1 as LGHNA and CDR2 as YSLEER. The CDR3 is CASSQVEQGINEQFF. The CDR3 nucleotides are TGCGCCAGCAGCCAAGTGGAGCAGGGCATCAATGAGCAGTTCTTC.

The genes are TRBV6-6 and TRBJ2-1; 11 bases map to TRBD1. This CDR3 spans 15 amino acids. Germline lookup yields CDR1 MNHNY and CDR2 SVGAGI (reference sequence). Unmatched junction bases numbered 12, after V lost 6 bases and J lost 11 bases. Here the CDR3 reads CASSYEGQGDDQQFF. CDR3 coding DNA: TGTGCCAGCAGCTACGAGGGACAGGGGGACGATCAGCAGTTCTTC.

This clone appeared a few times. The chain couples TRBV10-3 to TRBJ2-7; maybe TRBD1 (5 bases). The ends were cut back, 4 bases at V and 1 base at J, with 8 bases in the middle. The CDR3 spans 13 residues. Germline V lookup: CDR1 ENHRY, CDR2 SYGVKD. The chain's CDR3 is CAISAPGSYEQYF. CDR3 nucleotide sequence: TGTGCCATCAGTGCACCAGGGTCCTACGAGCAGTACTTC.

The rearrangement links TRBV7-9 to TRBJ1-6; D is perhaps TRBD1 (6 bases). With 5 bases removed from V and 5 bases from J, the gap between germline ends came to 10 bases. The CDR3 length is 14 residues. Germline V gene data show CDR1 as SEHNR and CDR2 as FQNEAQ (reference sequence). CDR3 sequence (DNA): TGTGCCAGCAGCGCTACAGGGAATAATTCACCCCTCCACTTT. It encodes CASSATGNNSPLHF.

In DNA form, the CDR3 reads TGCGCCAGCAGTGAGGGGAGGAACACTGAAGCTTTCTTT. Its translation: CASSEGRNTEAFF. The chain recombines TRBV10-1 with TRBJ1-1, with no clear D. V gave up 2 bases and J gave up 1 base, with 5 bases separating them. The germline V gene encodes CDR1 WNHNN and CDR2 SYGVQD (reference sequence). The CDR3 runs 13 residues.

The CDR3 spells CASSRGASYEQYV. The CDR3 coding sequence is TGTGCCAGCAGCAGGGGCGCGTCCTACGAGCAGTACGTC. The V and J genes are TRBV7-9 and TRBJ2-7; D is possibly TRBD1 (5 bases). V lost 5 bases to trimming and J lost 1 base, with 9 bases between them. The germline V gene has CDR1 SEHNR and CDR2 FQNEAQ (reference sequence). This CDR3 contains 13 residues.

The chain's CDR3 is CASSLARPTLNYGYTF. CDR3 nucleotides: TGTGCCAGCAGCTTAGCGCGTCCGACTTTAAACTATGGCTACACCTTC. This chain connects TRBV7-9 to TRBJ1-2; D ambiguous. CDR3 length equals 16 residues. V shed 0 bases and J shed 2 bases, with 13 bases lying between them. Germline values: CDR1 SEHNR, CDR2 FQNEAQ (reference sequence).

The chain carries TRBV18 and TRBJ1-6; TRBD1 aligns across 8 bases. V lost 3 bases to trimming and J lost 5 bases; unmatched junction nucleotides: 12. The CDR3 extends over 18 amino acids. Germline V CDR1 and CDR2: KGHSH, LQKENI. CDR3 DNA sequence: TGTGCCAGCTCACCTAATCAACCAGGACAGGGCAATAATTCACCCCTCCACTTT. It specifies CASSPNQPGQGNNSPLHF.

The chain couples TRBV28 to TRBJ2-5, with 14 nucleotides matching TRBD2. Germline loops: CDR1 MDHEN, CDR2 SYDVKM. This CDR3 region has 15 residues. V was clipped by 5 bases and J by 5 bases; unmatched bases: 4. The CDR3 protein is CASSPRLAGGETQYF. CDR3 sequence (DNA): TGTGCCAGCAGTCCGAGACTAGCGGGGGGGGAGACCCAGTACTTC.

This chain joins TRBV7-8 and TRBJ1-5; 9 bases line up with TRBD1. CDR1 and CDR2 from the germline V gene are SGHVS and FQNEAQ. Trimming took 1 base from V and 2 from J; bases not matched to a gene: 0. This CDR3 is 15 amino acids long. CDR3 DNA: TGTGCCAGCAGCTTAGGGACAGGGGGCAATCAGCCCCAGCATTTT. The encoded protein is CASSLGTGGNQPQHF.